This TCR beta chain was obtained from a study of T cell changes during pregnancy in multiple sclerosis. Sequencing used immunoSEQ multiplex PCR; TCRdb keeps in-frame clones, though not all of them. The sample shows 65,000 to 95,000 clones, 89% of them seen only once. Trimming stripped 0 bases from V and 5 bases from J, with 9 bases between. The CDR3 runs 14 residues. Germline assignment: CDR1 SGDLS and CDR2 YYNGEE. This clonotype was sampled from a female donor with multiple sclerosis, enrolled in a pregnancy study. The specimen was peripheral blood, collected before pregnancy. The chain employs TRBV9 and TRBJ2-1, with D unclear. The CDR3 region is CASSVGGNHNEQFF. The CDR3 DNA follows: TGTGCCAGCAGCGTAGGTGGCAACCACAATGAGCAGTTCTTC.